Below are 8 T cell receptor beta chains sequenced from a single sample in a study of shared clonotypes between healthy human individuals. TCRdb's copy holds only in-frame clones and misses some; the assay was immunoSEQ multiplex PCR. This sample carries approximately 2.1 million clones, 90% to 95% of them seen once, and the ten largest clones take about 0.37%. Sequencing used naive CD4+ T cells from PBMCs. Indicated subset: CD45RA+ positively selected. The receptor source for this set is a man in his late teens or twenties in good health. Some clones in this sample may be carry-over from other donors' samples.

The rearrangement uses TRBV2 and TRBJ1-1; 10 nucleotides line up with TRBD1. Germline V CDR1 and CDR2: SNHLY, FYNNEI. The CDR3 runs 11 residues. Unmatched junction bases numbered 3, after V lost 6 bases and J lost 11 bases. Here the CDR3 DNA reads TGTGCCAGCAGGGGGACAGGGGTCGCTTTCTTT. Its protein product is CASRGTGVAFF.

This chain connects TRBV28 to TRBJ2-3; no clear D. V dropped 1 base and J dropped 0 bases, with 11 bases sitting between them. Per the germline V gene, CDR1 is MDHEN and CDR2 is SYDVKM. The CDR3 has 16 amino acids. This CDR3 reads CASSLYRVPSTDTQYF. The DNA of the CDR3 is TGTGCCAGCAGTTTATATAGAGTCCCTAGCACAGATACGCAGTATTTT.

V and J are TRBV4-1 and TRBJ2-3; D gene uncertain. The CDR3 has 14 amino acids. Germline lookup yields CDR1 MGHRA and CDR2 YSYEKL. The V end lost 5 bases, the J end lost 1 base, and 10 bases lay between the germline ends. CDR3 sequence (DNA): TGCGCCAGCAGCGCCTCCGGTGGCACAGATACGCAGTATTTT. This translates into CASSASGGTDTQYF.

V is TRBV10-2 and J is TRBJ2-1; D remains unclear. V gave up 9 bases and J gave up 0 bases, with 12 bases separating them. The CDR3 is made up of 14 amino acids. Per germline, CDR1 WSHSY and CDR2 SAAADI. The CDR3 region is CASDRTGSYNEQFF. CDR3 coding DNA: TGCGCCAGTGATAGGACCGGCTCCTACAATGAGCAGTTCTTC.

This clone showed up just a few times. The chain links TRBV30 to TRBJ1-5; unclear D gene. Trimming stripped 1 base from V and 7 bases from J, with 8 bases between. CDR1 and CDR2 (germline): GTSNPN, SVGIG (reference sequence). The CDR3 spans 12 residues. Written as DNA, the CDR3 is TGTGCCTGGAGTGACCTGGACCAGCCCCAGCATTTT. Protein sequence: CAWSDLDQPQHF.

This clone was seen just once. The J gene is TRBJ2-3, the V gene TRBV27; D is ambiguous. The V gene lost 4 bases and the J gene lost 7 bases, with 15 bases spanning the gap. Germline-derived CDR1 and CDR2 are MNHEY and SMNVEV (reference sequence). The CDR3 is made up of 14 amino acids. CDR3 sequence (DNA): TGTGCCAGCAGTTCTGGAGTAGTAGGGAATACGCAGTATTTT. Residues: CASSSGVVGNTQYF.

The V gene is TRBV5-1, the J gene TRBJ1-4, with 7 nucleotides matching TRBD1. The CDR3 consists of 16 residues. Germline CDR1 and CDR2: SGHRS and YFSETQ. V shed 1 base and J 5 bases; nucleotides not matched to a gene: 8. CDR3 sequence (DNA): TGCGCCAGCAGCTTGTTCGTGACAGGGCTGAATGAAAAACTGTTTTTT. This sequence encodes CASSLFVTGLNEKLFF.

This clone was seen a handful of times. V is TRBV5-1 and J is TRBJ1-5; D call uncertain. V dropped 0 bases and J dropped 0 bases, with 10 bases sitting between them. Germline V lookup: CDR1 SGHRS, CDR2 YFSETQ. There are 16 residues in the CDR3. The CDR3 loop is CASSLAPHDSNQPQHF. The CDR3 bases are TGCGCCAGCAGCTTGGCCCCCCACGATAGCAATCAGCCCCAGCATTTT.